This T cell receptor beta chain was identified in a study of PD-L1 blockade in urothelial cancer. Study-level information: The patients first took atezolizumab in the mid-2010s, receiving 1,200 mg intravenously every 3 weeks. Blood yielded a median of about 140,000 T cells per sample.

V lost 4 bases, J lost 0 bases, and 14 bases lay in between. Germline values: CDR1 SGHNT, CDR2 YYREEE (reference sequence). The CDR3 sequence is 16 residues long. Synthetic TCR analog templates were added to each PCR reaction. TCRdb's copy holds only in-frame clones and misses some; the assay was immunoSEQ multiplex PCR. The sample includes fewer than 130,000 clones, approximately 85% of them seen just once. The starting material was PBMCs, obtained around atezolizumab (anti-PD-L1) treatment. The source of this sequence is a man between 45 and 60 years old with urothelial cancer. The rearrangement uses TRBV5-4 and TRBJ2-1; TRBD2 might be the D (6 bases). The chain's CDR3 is CASSRDFSSSYNEQFF. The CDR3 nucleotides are TGTGCCAGCAGCCGGGACTTCTCCAGCTCCTACAATGAGCAGTTCTTC.